The clone carrying this T cell receptor beta chain was counted once. The data derive from a study of T cell responses to AZD1222 COVID-19 vaccine. The CDR3 runs to 13 residues. Trimming pared 5 bases from V and 4 bases from J, leaving 10 bases between. Sequencing used immunoSEQ multiplex PCR; TCRdb keeps in-frame clones, though not all of them. The repertoire consists of more than 110,000 clones, with about 93% occurring once and the leading ten covering under 6.5%. This chain connects TRBV12-3 or TRBV12-4 to TRBJ2-3, with TRBD1 as a possible D gene (6 bases). The TCR was taken from an adult in good health. This sample comprised peripheral blood, obtained on day 0 of AZD1222 vaccination. The CDR3 bases are TGTGCCAGCAGTCCAACAGGGTCAGATACGCAGTATTTT. The encoded protein is CASSPTGSDTQYF.